This T cell receptor beta chain was profiled in a study of cytomegalovirus exposure and HLA in healthy donors. Overall study findings and caveats: With high specificity and sensitivity, the classifier reportedly diagnosed cytomegalovirus status. A previous analysis found most TCR beta V segments productive roughly 87% or roughly 30% of the time.

Samples came from healthy bone marrow donors. Both 60 Vbeta primers and 13 Jbeta primers went into the PCR. This table comes from immunoSEQ multiplex PCR, and its TCRdb copy is limited to in-frame clones, with some not included. The table lists about 160,000 clones, roughly 80% of them singletons. About this clone itself: What it recognizes is unknown.

The sequenced sample was PBMCs. The clonotype was recovered from a man aged 50-60 years in good health and CMV-seropositive.

CDR3 residues: CASSLRTGPYEQYF. The CDR3 region has the DNA TGTGCCAGCAGTTTGAGGACAGGCCCCTACGAGCAGTACTTC. This chain links TRBV6-1 with TRBJ2-7; 7 bases line up with TRBD1. V gave up 5 bases and J gave up 2 bases; unmatched junction bases: 6. There are 14 residues in the CDR3. Per the germline V gene, CDR1 is MNHNS and CDR2 is SASEGT.